The rows below give T cell receptor beta chains drawn from one sample of a study of blood T cells in healthy people across ages. One entry per CDR3 protein results from TCRdb running MiXCR on the 5' RACE reads. The sample has about 570,000 distinct CDR3 sequences, roughly 28% seen once. What was sequenced was blood. The receptors were gathered from an older woman in good health. Each CDR3 is given with its conserved first and last residue. D genes are given only for firm matches. The listing skips clone size in some rows; elsewhere it reads once, few, many or a size class.

d_call j_call v_call clone_size cdr3_nt cdr3_aa
. TRBJ2-5 TRBV7-2 few TGTGCCAGCTCGGCCGGGACAAACGTAGAGACCCAGTACTTC CASSAGTNVETQYF
TRBD2 TRBJ2-5 TRBV20-1 . TGCAGTGCTAGAGATTCGGCTAGCGGTATAGAGACCCAGTACTTC CSARDSASGIETQYF
TRBD2 TRBJ2-5 TRBV4-3 . TGCGCCAGCAGCCCGGGACTAGCGGGGTATCCAGGGGAGACCCAGTACTTC CASSPGLAGYPGETQYF
. TRBJ1-6 TRBV7-6 . TGTGCCAGCAGCTTAAGCCTTGGAACGGGTTCACCCCTCCACTTT CASSLSLGTGSPLHF
. TRBJ2-7 TRBV14 . TGTGCCAGCAGCCATCCGGGGGCTAGCTCCTACGAGCAGTACTTC CASSHPGASSYEQYF
. TRBJ1-3 TRBV29-1 . TGCAGCGTGGATACAGGGCTCTCTGGAAACACCATATATTTT CSVDTGLSGNTIYF
. TRBJ1-3 TRBV4-1 few TGCGCCAGCAGCCAAGCCCAAGGACAGACTGGAAACACCATATATTTT CASSQAQGQTGNTIYF
. TRBJ1-2 TRBV7-2 few TGTGCCAGCAGCTTAGCTCCAGGAAGCTATAATGGCTACACCTTC CASSLAPGSYNGYTF
. TRBJ2-5 TRBV5-1 many TGCGCCAGCAGCACCGCCAGCGTCCAAGAGACCCAGTACTTC CASSTASVQETQYF
. TRBJ2-6 TRBV4-3 . TGCGCCAGCAGCCAAACCTGGTACAGCTCTGGGGCCAACGTCCTGACTTTC CASSQTWYSSGANVLTF
. TRBJ1-1 TRBV12-3/TRBV12-4 once TGTGCCGGCAGTTTTTCTGACAGAGGAGCTTTCTTT CAGSFSDRGAFF
TRBD2 TRBJ2-1 TRBV20-1 . TGCAGTGCTAGATCCCCGGTAGCGGGGGTAAACAATGAGCAGTTCTTC CSARSPVAGVNNEQFF
. TRBJ2-5 TRBV29-1 many TGCAGCGTTGGTGGGGGTAGTCTAAGAGAGACCCAGTACTTC CSVGGGSLRETQYF
. TRBJ2-7 TRBV10-3 . TGTGCCATCAGTGAGTCAGGGACCGAGCAGTACTTC CAISESGTEQYF
. TRBJ1-4 TRBV9 few TGTGCCAGCAGCGCCACCGGTCAGCCGCATGAAAAACTGTTTTTT CASSATGQPHEKLFF
. TRBJ2-1 TRBV11-1 . TGTGCCAGCAGCTTATTGGGGGGGCCGTCTTACAATGAGCAGTTCTTC CASSLLGGPSYNEQFF
TRBD2 TRBJ2-3 TRBV5-4 few TGTGCCAGCAGCGGGGCGGGACTAGCGGGAGGCACGCAGTATTTT CASSGAGLAGGTQYF
TRBD1 TRBJ2-4 TRBV5-6 . TGTGCCAGCAGAAACGGACAGGGACCACTCTTAGCCAAAAACATTCAGTACTTC CASRNGQGPLLAKNIQYF
. TRBJ2-7 TRBV2 . TGTGCCAGCAGGACGGACACCTACGAGCAGTACTTC CASRTDTYEQYF
. TRBJ1-5 TRBV7-2 . TGTGCCAGCAGCATAGTCGGGACCGCGGGGCAGCCCCAGCATTTT CASSIVGTAGQPQHF
. TRBJ1-2 TRBV4-1 few TGCGCCAGCAGCCAGGCAGGTACCGTCGGCTATGGCTACACCTTC CASSQAGTVGYGYTF
. TRBJ2-5 TRBV2 few TGTGCCAGCAGTGAAGTAGCCGAGGGAGAGACCCAGTACTTC CASSEVAEGETQYF
TRBD1 TRBJ2-1 TRBV6-4 few TGTGCCAGCAGTGATGGGGACAGGGATGTGAATGAGCAGTTCTTC CASSDGDRDVNEQFF
TRBD2 TRBJ2-5 TRBV18 . TGTGCCAGCTCACCAAGAACTAGCGGACAAGGGACCCAGTACTTC CASSPRTSGQGTQYF
. TRBJ1-1 TRBV6-2/TRBV6-3 . TGTGCCAGCAGTCGAATTTCAACTGAAGCTTTCTTT CASSRISTEAFF
. TRBJ2-2 TRBV28 few TGTGCCAGCACTAAAGGGAGGCAGCCAGGCGACACCGGGGAGCTGTTTTTT CASTKGRQPGDTGELFF
TRBD2 TRBJ2-5 TRBV7-6 few TGTGCCAGCAGCCTTAGCGGGGGCCGCTACCTCCAAGCGACCCAGTACTTC CASSLSGGRYLQATQYF
. TRBJ2-3 TRBV12-3/TRBV12-4 few TGTGCCAGCAGTTTGAACGCTCGCACAGATACGCAGTATTTT CASSLNARTDTQYF
. TRBJ2-2 TRBV9 . TGTGCCAGCAGCTACCAGGACAGCGCGAACACCGGGGAGCTGTTTTTT CASSYQDSANTGELFF
. TRBJ1-4 TRBV29-1 . TGCAGCGTTGAAGATCGAGCGATAAATGAAAAACTGTTTTTT CSVEDRAINEKLFF
. TRBJ2-5 TRBV6-2/TRBV6-3 few TGTGCCAGCACCCACAGAGAGACCCAGTACTTC CASTHRETQYF